Below, 2 T cell receptor beta chains from the same sample are listed, as sequenced in a study of shared T cell receptors in the human thymus. The protocol was immunoSEQ multiplex PCR, while the TCRdb copy is restricted to in-frame clones and leaves out a portion. The sample lists about 380,000 clones; approximately 95% were seen once. Sequenced: thymocytes. Source of these receptors: a human donor.

This rearrangement joins TRBV19 to TRBJ2-1, with D unclear. V was clipped by 5 bases and J by 0 bases, with 5 bases between them. The V gene's germline CDR1 is LNHDA and CDR2 SQIVND (reference sequence). There are 13 residues in the CDR3. The DNA of the CDR3 is TGTGCCAGTAGTGTGGTCTCCTACAATGAGCAGTTCTTC. This gives the protein CASSVVSYNEQFF.

This chain links TRBV28 with TRBJ1-4; 10 nucleotides line up with TRBD1. With 5 bases clipped from V and 3 bases from J, the junction kept 9 bases outside the gene matches. The CDR3 spans 17 residues. Germline CDR1 and CDR2: MDHEN and SYDVKM. The CDR3 nucleotides are TGTGCCAGCAGTCAAAGACAGGGGGCGAGGGCTAATGAAAAACTGTTTTTT. As protein: CASSQRQGARANEKLFF.